This T cell receptor (beta chain) was identified in a study of blood T cell repertoires in COVID-19. Study context: Samples came from the United States, Italy and Spain, spanning acute and convalescent COVID-19. The analysed material was cDNA or gDNA that came from T cells, B-cell-depleted T cells, or PBMCs.

Per the authors' pipeline: Nucleated cell counts were estimated from reference gene primer amplification. Method: immunoSEQ multiplex PCR; TCRdb's copy keeps in-frame clones and lacks some. From that table come the V and J calls and clone size; the DNA was used to work out D and trimming. The profile shows around 220,000 clones, 79% of them singletons. The germline gives CDR1 MNHEY, CDR2 SVGAGI. The CDR3 totals 13 residues. V gave up 7 bases and J gave up 2 bases, with 9 bases separating them. This clonotype was sampled from a woman aged 40 to 50 with active or convalescent COVID-19. The V gene is TRBV6-5, the J gene TRBJ1-5; no firm D call. Sequences were obtained from peripheral blood. The CDR3: CASTQAGNQPQHF. The CDR3 coding sequence is TGTGCCAGCACCCAAGCGGGCAATCAGCCCCAGCATTTT.